A selection of T cell receptor beta chains follows, all from one sample in a study of T cell responses to AZD1222 COVID-19 vaccine. Assay used: immunoSEQ multiplex PCR; TCRdb lists only in-frame clones, some missing. Of 160,000 or so clones in the sample, about 87% were seen once. Material: peripheral blood, obtained 28 days after the second dose of the MenACWY control vaccine. The receptors shown here come from an adult who received the MenACWY meningococcal vaccine as a control. The CDR3 runs from the conserved cysteine through the conserved F or W. A D gene is named only where the DNA matches it firmly. Clone sizes are given selectively: once, few, many, or a class where the clone is expanded.

v_gene	j_gene	d_gene	abundance	len	CDR3aa	CDR3nt
TRBV24-1	TRBJ2-7	-	-	15	CATSDPQDDTYEQYF	TGTGCCACCAGTGATCCTCAGGACGATACCTACGAGCAGTACTTC
TRBV11-2	TRBJ1-6	-	-	19	CASSLVLIRAGSYNSPLHF	TGTGCCAGCAGCTTAGTATTGATCCGGGCCGGCTCCTATAATTCACCCCTCCACTTT
TRBV24-1	TRBJ2-6	-	-	13	CATSRAGANVLTF	TGTGCCACCAGTAGGGCTGGGGCCAACGTCCTGACTTTC
TRBV28	TRBJ2-7	TRBD1	once	14	CASTNTGVGYEQYF	TGTGCCAGCACTAATACAGGGGTCGGGTACGAGCAGTACTTC
TRBV3-1/TRBV3-2	TRBJ1-2	-	-	13	CASSQDAGDGYTF	TGTGCCAGCAGCCAAGATGCAGGGGATGGCTACACCTTC
TRBV29-1	TRBJ2-5	-	-	13	CSVGNSRQETQYF	TGCAGCGTTGGGAACAGCCGTCAAGAGACCCAGTACTTC
TRBV5-1	TRBJ1-1	TRBD1	-	15	CASSLGETGGSEAFF	TGCGCCAGCAGCTTGGGGGAGACAGGGGGCTCTGAAGCTTTCTTT
TRBV5-1	TRBJ1-5	TRBD1	-	14	CASSLQGEDQPQHF	TGCGCCAGCAGCTTGCAGGGGGAGGATCAGCCCCAGCATTTT
TRBV9	TRBJ1-5	TRBD1	-	15	CASSPEGAPNQPQHF	TGTGCCAGCAGCCCGGAGGGGGCTCCAAATCAGCCCCAGCATTTT
TRBV3-1/TRBV3-2	TRBJ1-1	TRBD1	once	14	CASSHNRGQSKAFF	TGTGCCAGCAGCCACAACAGGGGGCAATCGAAAGCTTTCTTT
TRBV28	TRBJ1-3	-	-	16	CASSLFGGVTGNTIYF	TGTGCCAGCAGTTTATTCGGGGGGGTAACTGGAAACACCATATATTTT
TRBV19	TRBJ1-2	-	few	12	CASNQVPYGYTF	TGTGCCAGTAATCAGGTGCCCTATGGCTACACCTTC
TRBV7-2	TRBJ1-3	TRBD1	-	16	CASSLRTGDLGNTIYF	TGTGCCAGCAGCCTCCGGACAGGGGATCTTGGAAACACCATATATTTT
TRBV5-1	TRBJ1-2	-	-	14	CASRGRPSEEDYTF	TGCGCCAGCAGGGGCAGACCCTCGGAGGAAGACTACACCTTC
TRBV19	TRBJ1-5	-	-	15	CASSRADQSNQPQHF	TGTGCCAGTAGTAGAGCAGACCAGAGCAATCAGCCCCAGCATTTT
TRBV6-5	TRBJ1-2	-	-	16	CASSSATGSGIDGYTF	TGTGCCAGCAGTTCCGCGACAGGCTCCGGCATCGACGGCTACACCTTC
TRBV4-3	TRBJ2-7	TRBD1	many	15	CASSIGRTGVYEQYF	TGCGCCAGCAGTATCGGTCGGACAGGGGTCTACGAGCAGTACTTC
TRBV7-2	TRBJ2-3	-	-	15	CASSQVGLPMDTQYF	TGTGCCAGCAGCCAGGTCGGACTACCCATGGATACGCAGTATTTT
TRBV7-2	TRBJ1-2	TRBD1	-	16	CASSLFRQGINYGYTF	TGTGCCAGCAGCTTGTTCCGACAGGGCATCAACTATGGCTACACCTTC
TRBV18	TRBJ1-1	-	-	12	CASSPRDTEAFF	TGTGCCAGCTCACCACGGGACACTGAAGCTTTCTTT
TRBV19	TRBJ2-2	TRBD1	-	16	CATDSRQGLYTGELFF	TGTGCCACCGACTCCAGACAGGGGCTTTACACCGGGGAGCTGTTTTTT
TRBV6-5	TRBJ2-1	-	-	13	CASTPAAADEQFF	TGTGCCAGCACGCCGGCTGCGGCGGATGAGCAGTTCTTC
TRBV11-2	TRBJ1-4	TRBD1	few	17	CASSSLGTGELREKLFF	TGTGCCAGCAGCAGCCTCGGGACAGGGGAACTAAGAGAAAAACTGTTTTTT
TRBV10-3	TRBJ2-3	TRBD1	-	15	CAISATGGLSDTQYF	TGTGCCATCAGTGCGACAGGGGGCTTGTCAGATACGCAGTATTTT
TRBV2	TRBJ2-5	-	-	12	CASSVFEETQYF	TGTGCCAGCAGTGTTTTTGAAGAGACCCAGTACTTC
TRBV7-9	TRBJ2-7	-	-	15	CASSSTSLWTYEQYF	TGTGCCAGCAGCTCGACGTCCCTTTGGACATACGAGCAGTACTTC
TRBV6-5	TRBJ1-1	-	-	14	CASHGGTSRTEAFF	TGTGCCAGCCATGGGGGGACTTCGAGGACTGAAGCTTTCTTT
TRBV28	TRBJ1-2	TRBD1	-	15	CASSWDRLVGNGYTF	TGTGCCAGCAGTTGGGACAGACTGGTGGGAAATGGCTACACCTTC
TRBV7-9	TRBJ2-7	-	-	14	CASTKGRISYEQYF	TGTGCCAGCACCAAGGGACGGATCTCCTACGAGCAGTACTTC
TRBV19	TRBJ2-7	TRBD1	-	12	CASGDRDYEQYF	TGTGCCAGTGGGGACAGGGATTACGAGCAGTACTTC
TRBV9	TRBJ1-2	-	-	14	CASSVDAGNYGYTF	TGTGCCAGCAGCGTAGATGCAGGGAACTATGGCTACACCTTC
TRBV28	TRBJ1-4	TRBD1	-	15	CASSRSDRGREKLFF	TGTGCCAGCAGTAGATCCGACAGGGGGAGAGAAAAACTGTTTTTT
TRBV11-1	TRBJ2-3	-	-	15	CASSQDPNPTDTQYF	TGTGCCAGCAGCCAAGACCCAAACCCCACAGATACGCAGTATTTT
TRBV29-1	TRBJ2-2	-	-	14	CSVPDRFNTGELFF	TGCAGCGTCCCCGACAGGTTTAACACCGGGGAGCTGTTTTTT
TRBV10-3	TRBJ1-3	TRBD1	many	17	CAISESRTGAHGNTIYF	TGTGCCATCAGTGAGTCGCGGACAGGGGCGCACGGAAACACCATATATTTT
TRBV6-5	TRBJ1-2	-	-	13	CASSTDRNYGYTF	TGTGCCAGCAGTACCGACAGAAACTATGGCTACACCTTC
TRBV9	TRBJ2-5	-	once	15	CASSAYPGLQETQYF	TGTGCCAGCAGCGCGTATCCGGGACTCCAAGAGACCCAGTACTTC
TRBV7-2	TRBJ2-2	-	-	14	CASSSPYGSGELFF	TGTGCCAGCAGCTCACCTTACGGGTCCGGGGAGCTGTTTTTT
TRBV4-3	TRBJ2-7	-	-	15	CASSQDSAGRYEQYF	TGCGCCAGCAGCCAAGATTCGGCAGGGCGCTACGAGCAGTACTTC
TRBV10-2	TRBJ2-1	-	-	16	CASSEGDGSPRNEQFF	TGCGCCAGCAGTGAGGGTGACGGGAGCCCTAGGAATGAGCAGTTCTTC
TRBV18	TRBJ2-3	-	-	16	CASSPLGQAILDTQYF	TGTGCCAGCTCACCACTAGGGCAGGCGATTTTAGATACGCAGTATTTT
TRBV7-9	TRBJ2-7	-	-	12	CASSFTRGEQYF	TGTGCCAGCAGCTTTACTCGGGGGGAGCAGTACTTC
TRBV7-2	TRBJ2-7	TRBD2	-	13	CASSLSGNYEQYF	TGTGCCAGCAGCTTGAGCGGGAACTACGAGCAGTACTTC